This TCR beta chain appears in the sequencing data of a study of blood T cell repertoires in COVID-19. Overall study: Samples taken during acute and convalescent COVID-19 were collected in the United States, Italy and Spain. T cells, B-cell-depleted T cells, or PBMCs provided the cDNA or gDNA that served as material.

This table comes from immunoSEQ multiplex PCR, and its TCRdb copy is limited to in-frame clones, with some not included. The data contain approximately 390,000 clones, approximately 85% of them singletons. Which cohort a participant joined came from the clinical history participants gave. Germline trimming cut 4 bases from V and 6 bases from J; bases unmatched to any gene: 13. The CDR3 extends over 15 amino acids. Germline V gene sequence: CDR1 GTSNPN, CDR2 SVGIG (reference sequence). The clonotype originates from a woman aged 40 to 50 with acute COVID-19. The rearrangement uses TRBV30 and TRBJ1-1; TRBD1 agrees at 8 bases. Sequenced material: PBMCs or T cells enriched from blood (not recorded which). This CDR3 is CAWTNRWQGASEAFF. CDR3 nucleotide sequence: TGTGCCTGGACCAACCGGTGGCAGGGGGCCTCTGAAGCTTTCTTT.